These 16 T cell receptor beta chains were sequenced from one sample in a study of Graves' ophthalmopathy and Graves' hyperthyroidism. Amplifying from RNA transcripts, the study obtained TCR beta CDR3 regions. RT-PCR with HTBI primers came first, then second-round multiplex PCR. A single record per CDR3 protein comes from TCRdb applying MiXCR to the multiplex PCR reads. In the table there are 680,000 or so distinct CDR3 sequences, 22% of which are singletons. The sequenced sample consisted of peripheral blood. The receptor source for this set is a woman aged 18-29 years with stable Graves' hyperthyroidism. Some clones in this sample may be carry-over from other donors' samples.

This rearrangement joins TRBV4-2 to TRBJ1-6; a weak D match, TRBD1 (6 bases). Germline CDR1 is LGHNA and CDR2 is YNFKEQ. The CDR3 is 16 amino acids. Between the trimmed V and J ends, which lost 0 bases and 10 bases, there was a span of 16 bases. CDR3 loop: CASSQEGRGGLSPLHF. The CDR3 DNA sequence: TGTGCCAGCAGCCAAGAAGGTCGCGGGGGCCTGTCACCCCTCCACTTT.

This clonotype was seen at least ten times. The chain has TRBV13 and TRBJ1-2, with 7 bases aligning to TRBD1. The ends lost 3 bases at V and 5 bases at J; junction bases unmatched: 9. CDR1 PRHDT and CDR2 FYEKMQ come from the germline V gene (reference sequence). The CDR3 is 15 amino acids. The CDR3 loop reads CASSLKGQHPYGYTF. CDR3 bases: TGTGCCAGCAGCTTGAAGGGACAGCACCCTTATGGCTACACCTTC.

To note about this clonotype: A much larger clonotype is one base distant, so this may be a read error. The chain carries TRBV28 and TRBJ1-1; possibly TRBD1 for D (6 bases). The CDR3 has 14 amino acids. Germline V CDR1 and CDR2: MDHEN, SYDVKM. The CDR3 nucleotides are TGTGCCAGCAGGGGCGGGGGCACCGCGGTGGGGGCTTGCTTT. It specifies CASRGGGTAVGACF.

This rearrangement joins TRBV19 to TRBJ1-2; maybe TRBD1 (5 bases). Between the trimmed V and J ends, which lost 4 bases and 4 bases, there was a span of 16 bases. Germline V gene data show CDR1 as LNHDA and CDR2 as SQIVND (reference sequence). The CDR3 spans 15 residues. This CDR3 is CASSTPPLGPYGYTF. CDR3 DNA: TGTGCCAGTAGTACCCCGCCCTTGGGACCCTATGGCTACACCTTC.

The V call is TRBV27, the J call TRBJ2-6; D tentatively fits TRBD1 or TRBD2 (5 bases each). V was clipped by 8 bases and J by 0 bases, with 11 bases between them. The germline V gene encodes CDR1 MNHEY and CDR2 SMNVEV (reference sequence). The CDR3 length is 15 residues. CDR3 coding DNA: TGTGCCAGCCGTCGGGGACCCTCTGGGGCCAACGTCCTGACTTTC. This sequence encodes CASRRGPSGANVLTF.

This clonotype was recorded many times. The V call is TRBV19, the J call TRBJ1-1, with D perhaps TRBD1 (5 bases). Trimming cost V 8 bases and J 3 bases, with 13 bases left between them. The CDR3 runs to 13 residues. Germline CDR1 LNHDA, CDR2 SQIVND (reference sequence). CDR3 sequence (DNA): TGTGCCAGTCGGACTGAGGGGCACACTGAAGCTTTCTTT. It codes for CASRTEGHTEAFF. The whole variable domain, remainder taken from reference TRBV19 and TRBJ1-1, is DGGITQSPKYLFRKEGQNVTLSCEQNLNHDAMYWYRQDPGQGLRLIYYSQIVNDFQKGDIAEGYSVSREKKESFPLTVTSAQKNPTAFYLCASRTEGHTEAFFGQGTRLTVV.

Ten or more counts support this clonotype. The rearrangement links TRBV10-3 to TRBJ1-6, with TRBD1 matching 7 bases. From germline, CDR1 is ENHRY and CDR2 SYGVKD. J was trimmed by 9 bases and V by 11 bases; bases with no gene match: 10. CDR3 length equals 13 residues. For the CDR3, the DNA is TGTGCCGTCACCCGAGGGGGCGGTTCACCCCTCCACTTT. Amino acid sequence: CAVTRGGGSPLHF.

This clonotype was counted many times. J is TRBJ2-5 and V is TRBV25-1; D remains unclear. CDR1 is MGHDK, CDR2 SYGVNS, per germline. V dropped 6 bases and J dropped 6 bases, with 8 bases sitting between them. CDR3 length: 11 amino acids. CDR3 nucleotide sequence: TGTGCCAGCAGGGGTGATAAGACCCAGTACTTC. Amino acids: CASRGDKTQYF.

Many counts were recorded for this clonotype. The chain links TRBV4-1 to TRBJ2-7, with 8 positions matching TRBD1. CDR1 MGHRA and CDR2 YSYEKL come from the germline V gene. The junction had 10 bases not matched to a gene; V was cut back by 3 bases and J by 0 bases. This CDR3 has 17 residues. DNA for the CDR3: TGCGCCAGCAGCCACCGATTCCCGGGACAGGACTCCTACGAGCAGTACTTC. It yields the protein CASSHRFPGQDSYEQYF.

This clonotype was seen ten or more times. The chain links TRBV29-1 to TRBJ2-7, with D tentatively TRBD2 (7 bases). Germline V gives CDR1 SQVTM, CDR2 ANQGSEA. V was clipped by 4 bases and J by 5 bases, with 18 bases between them. This CDR3 has 14 residues. This CDR3 reads CSVVKWGGHNEQYF. In DNA form, the CDR3 reads TGCAGCGTTGTCAAATGGGGGGGGCATAACGAGCAGTACTTC.

This clonotype has only a few counts. J is TRBJ2-2 and V is TRBV19; the D is unclear. Germline V gene sequence: CDR1 LNHDA, CDR2 SQIVND (reference sequence). Between the trimmed V and J ends, which lost 1 base and 0 bases, there was a span of 6 bases. This CDR3 has 15 amino acids. Here the CDR3 reads CASSIAASNTGELFF. CDR3 bases: TGTGCCAGTAGTATAGCAGCCTCGAACACCGGGGAGCTGTTTTTT.

In its sample, this clonotype was seen once. This sequence joins TRBV7-6 and TRBJ1-5; D not certain. The CDR3 is 15 residues long. CDR1 and CDR2 from the germline V gene are SGHVS and FNYEAQ. Trimming stripped 6 bases from V and 10 bases from J, with 22 bases between. CDR3 loop: CASSEAAAGRGPQHF. The DNA of the CDR3 is TGTGCCAGCAGTGAAGCTGCGGCCGGACGTGGACCCCAGCATTTT.

The chain couples TRBV15 to TRBJ1-1; a weak D match, TRBD1 (5 bases). Germline V gene data show CDR1 as LNHNV and CDR2 as YYDKDF (reference sequence). CDR3 size: 16 residues. The V gene lost 0 bases and the J gene lost 1 base, with 12 bases spanning the gap. The CDR3 here is CATSRDLRQGNTEAFF. The CDR3 DNA sequence: TGTGCCACCAGCAGAGATTTAAGGCAGGGGAACACTGAAGCTTTCTTT.

There are many counts of this clonotype. The chain links TRBV12-3 or TRBV12-4 to TRBJ1-1; D is perhaps TRBD1 (5 bases). This CDR3 contains 14 residues. V was cut by 3 bases and J by 5 bases, with 13 bases left in between. CDR3 sequence: CASSLVGRGTEAFF. As DNA, the CDR3 is TGTGCCAGCAGTTTGGTGGGGCGGGGGACTGAAGCTTTCTTT.

At least ten counts were recorded for this clonotype. The DNA for the CDR3 is TGTGCCAGCAATAACAGACTCTACGAGCAGTACTTC. Its protein product is CASNNRLYEQYF. This chain joins TRBV6-1 and TRBJ2-7; D is undetermined. The CDR3 length is 12 residues. V dropped 7 bases and J dropped 3 bases, with 10 bases sitting between them. Germline V gene sequence: CDR1 MNHNS, CDR2 SASEGT.

This clonotype was detected many times. CDR3 loop: CSVAGDSHHPDNTGELFF. DNA of the CDR3: TGCAGCGTTGCGGGGGACAGTCACCACCCCGATAACACCGGGGAGCTGTTTTTT. This chain uses TRBV29-1 with TRBJ2-2; a weak D match, TRBD1 (7 bases). Looked up from germline, CDR1 is SQVTM and CDR2 is ANQGSEA. This CDR3 region has 18 residues. Between the trimmed V and J ends, which lost 4 bases and 2 bases, there was a span of 23 bases.